This T cell receptor (beta chain) was profiled in a study of T cell responses to AZD1222 COVID-19 vaccine. Study details: Some second doses came at about 4 weeks and others at about 12 weeks; these were pooled. Points from the study as a whole: Females made up more of the donors, who were largely white British, and clonal diversity may have come out too low. Baseline serostatus was positive in only a handful of AZD1222 recipients. Spike-specific TCR breadth and depth went up after people got two AZD1222 doses.

The germline gives CDR1 MNHEY, CDR2 SMNVEV (reference sequence). V was cut by 11 bases and J by 8 bases, with 12 bases left in between. The CDR3 totals 11 residues. Note on this clone: The antigen is unknown.

Data came from immunoSEQ multiplex PCR; TCRdb stores just in-frame clones and leaves some out. The sample shows approximately 150,000 clones, around 92% of them seen only once. This sequence originates from an adult in good health. The sequencing used peripheral blood, collected on day 0 of AZD1222 vaccination. The V call is TRBV27, the J call TRBJ2-2; a possible D gene is TRBD2 (5 bases). The CDR3 DNA sequence: TGTGCCGCTACCTCGGGGGGGGAGCTGTTTTTT. Amino acid sequence: CAATSGGELFF.